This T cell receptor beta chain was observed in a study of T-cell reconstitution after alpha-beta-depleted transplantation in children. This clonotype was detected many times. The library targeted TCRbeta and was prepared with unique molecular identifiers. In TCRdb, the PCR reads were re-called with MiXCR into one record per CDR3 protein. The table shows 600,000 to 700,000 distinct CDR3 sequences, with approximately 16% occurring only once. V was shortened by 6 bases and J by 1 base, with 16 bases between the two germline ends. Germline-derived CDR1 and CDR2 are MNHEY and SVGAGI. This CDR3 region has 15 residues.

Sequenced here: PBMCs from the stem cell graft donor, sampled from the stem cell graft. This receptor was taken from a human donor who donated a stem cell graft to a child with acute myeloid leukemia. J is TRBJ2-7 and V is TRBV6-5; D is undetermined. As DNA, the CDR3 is TGTGCCAGCAGGACCCGAAAACGAGGATCCTACGAGCAGTACTTC. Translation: CASRTRKRGSYEQYF.